This is a list of T cell receptor beta chains from one sample in a study of vaccination effects on CD4 cells after COVID-19. Their antigens remain unidentified. TCRdb's table, derived via immunoSEQ multiplex PCR, lists solely in-frame clones and lacks some. The sample comprises about 27,000 clones, more than 65% of which are singletons, and over 20% rests with the top ten. The starting material was CD4+ T cells from PBMCs cultured with HCoV-NL63 spike peptides, obtained before COVID-19 vaccination. The receptors come from a human donor who received a COVID-19 vaccine. Both conserved end residues are part of each CDR3. The D gene is left open where the match is weak. Part of the rows lack a size; the others show once, few, many or a class for expanded clones.

15,TRBV3-1/TRBV3-2,-,-,TRBJ1-3,TGTGCCAGCAGCCAAGAACGTAACTCTGGAAACACCATATATTTT,CASSQERNSGNTIYF
13,TRBV7-8,-,few,TRBJ2-7,TGTGCCAGCAGCTTGGACACATCCTACGAGCAGTACTTC,CASSLDTSYEQYF
16,TRBV3-1/TRBV3-2,-,-,TRBJ2-7,TGTGCCAGCAGCCAAGTAATGGGGTTGAGCTCCTACGAGCAGTACTTC,CASSQVMGLSSYEQYF
13,TRBV2,-,-,TRBJ2-5,TGTGCCAGCAGTGAACGGCGCCAAGAGACCCAGTACTTC,CASSERRQETQYF
15,TRBV7-2,TRBD2,-,TRBJ2-1,TGTGCCAGCAGCTCCGGGACTAGGATTTACAATGAGCAGTTCTTC,CASSSGTRIYNEQFF
13,TRBV7-9,-,-,TRBJ2-1,TGTGCCAGCAGCTTAGCGGACCTCAATGAGCAGTTCTTC,CASSLADLNEQFF
16,TRBV11-2,TRBD2,-,TRBJ2-1,TGTGCCAGCAGCCCGGCGACTAGCGGGCTACACAATGAGCAGTTCTTC,CASSPATSGLHNEQFF
15,TRBV5-1,-,-,TRBJ2-3,TGCGCCAGCAGCTCCTCCGGACAGAGCACAGATACGCAGTATTTT,CASSSSGQSTDTQYF
15,TRBV11-1,TRBD1,-,TRBJ2-1,TGTGCCAGCACCAAAAGGGGGACAGGGGTCAATGAGCAGTTCTTC,CASTKRGTGVNEQFF
15,TRBV6-5,-,-,TRBJ1-6,TGTGCCAGCAAGTCGACAGGCTCTAATAATTCACCCCTCCACTTT,CASKSTGSNNSPLHF
16,TRBV9,-,-,TRBJ2-1,TGTGCCAGCAGCGTACAAGCCGGGAGCTCCCACAATGAGCAGTTCTTC,CASSVQAGSSHNEQFF
16,TRBV12-5,-,-,TRBJ2-5,TGTGCTAGTGGTTTGGCGCGGGGGCCCGTTCCGGAGACCCAGTACTTC,CASGLARGPVPETQYF
11,TRBV2,-,-,TRBJ2-1,TGTGCCAGCACCCTCTACAATGAGCAGTTCTTC,CASTLYNEQFF
14,TRBV19,TRBD2,-,TRBJ2-7,TGTGCCAGTAGTATAGGGACTAGTCTCGACGAGCAGTACTTC,CASSIGTSLDEQYF
16,TRBV5-4,TRBD2,-,TRBJ2-5,TGTGCCAGCAGCCCGACTAGCGGGGGGGCCCGGGAGACCCAGTACTTC,CASSPTSGGARETQYF
14,TRBV5-4,TRBD1,-,TRBJ1-1,TGTGCCAGCAGACTGACAGGGGATGGGACTGAAGCTTTCTTT,CASRLTGDGTEAFF
17,TRBV4-1,TRBD2,-,TRBJ2-2,TGCGCCAGCAGCCGGGGAGGACTAGCGGGGCTCCCCGGGGAGCTGTTTTTT,CASSRGGLAGLPGELFF
17,TRBV28,-,-,TRBJ2-7,TGTGCCAGCAGCTCACTCGTGGGGGGCCTATATTCCTACGAGCAGTACTTC,CASSSLVGGLYSYEQYF
13,TRBV3-1/TRBV3-2,TRBD1,few,TRBJ2-3,TGTGCCAGCAGCGGACAGGGAATTAATACGCAGTATTTT,CASSGQGINTQYF
15,TRBV19,-,-,TRBJ1-1,TGTGCCAGTAGTATTGGGCAGGGAGTTAACACTGAAGCTTTCTTT,CASSIGQGVNTEAFF
12,TRBV10-3,TRBD1,-,TRBJ1-4,TGTGCCACAGGACAGGGTGGTGAAAAACTGTTTTTT,CATGQGGEKLFF
16,TRBV28,-,-,TRBJ2-5,TGTGCCAGCAGCCCATGGGGGACATCCCCGGAGGGGACCCAGTACTTC,CASSPWGTSPEGTQYF
16,TRBV6-1,TRBD1,once,TRBJ1-4,TGTGCCAGCAGTGAAGCGCGGGGGACAGGGAATGAAAAACTGTTTTTT,CASSEARGTGNEKLFF
14,TRBV7-9,-,-,TRBJ2-6,TGTGCCAGCCGAAGGGGGGCTGGGGCCAACGTCCTGACTTTC,CASRRGAGANVLTF
14,TRBV5-6,TRBD1,-,TRBJ1-1,TGTGCCAGCAGCCCTACAGGGGTAGAGACTGAAGCTTTCTTT,CASSPTGVETEAFF
13,TRBV5-1,-,-,TRBJ1-2,TGCGCCAGCAGCTTGGAGGCAGTGGATGGCTACACCTTC,CASSLEAVDGYTF
12,TRBV4-1,TRBD1,-,TRBJ1-1,TGCGCCAGCAGACAGGGGGGAAGTGAAGCTTTCTTT,CASRQGGSEAFF
15,TRBV6-4,-,-,TRBJ1-5,TGTGCCAGCAGTGCCTGGTCAGGTAGCAATCAGCCCCAGCATTTT,CASSAWSGSNQPQHF
17,TRBV7-9,-,-,TRBJ2-3,TGTGCCAGCAGCTCCCCCGCGACAGCTACTAGCACAGATACGCAGTATTTT,CASSSPATATSTDTQYF
16,TRBV7-9,TRBD2,-,TRBJ2-7,TGTGCCAGCAGCCCACCAACTAGCGGGAGAATCTCCGAGCAGTACTTC,CASSPPTSGRISEQYF
17,TRBV6-2/TRBV6-3,-,-,TRBJ1-4,TGTGCCAGCAGTTCCGGCATGGAGCCTGCAACTAATGAAAAACTGTTTTTT,CASSSGMEPATNEKLFF
17,TRBV2,-,few,TRBJ2-3,TGTGCCAGCAGTGAAAGAAGACTCGACGTTAGCACAGATACGCAGTATTTT,CASSERRLDVSTDTQYF
14,TRBV28,-,-,TRBJ1-5,TGTGCCAGCAGTCTGCAGGGGTGGCGGCAGCCCCAGCATTTT,CASSLQGWRQPQHF
12,TRBV12-3/TRBV12-4,-,few,TRBJ1-1,TGTGCCAGCAGTTTAGAGTACTCTGAAGCTTTCTTT,CASSLEYSEAFF
15,TRBV5-1,-,-,TRBJ2-5,TGCGCCAGCAGCCCAAGTGGGGATCCACAAGAGACCCAGTACTTC,CASSPSGDPQETQYF
15,TRBV4-3,-,-,TRBJ1-1,TGCGCCAGCAGCCAAGAATACAGGGTCAACACTGAAGCTTTCTTT,CASSQEYRVNTEAFF
15,TRBV30,-,-,TRBJ2-4,TGTGCCTGGAGCTCTAGCGAACTAGCCAAAAACATTCAGTACTTC,CAWSSSELAKNIQYF
16,TRBV24-1,-,-,TRBJ1-5,TGTGCCACCAGTGATGTCACCGCAGTTAGCAATCAGCCCCAGCATTTT,CATSDVTAVSNQPQHF
12,TRBV7-9,-,few,TRBJ1-1,TGTGCCAGCAGCGGTCGGGACACTGAAGCTTTCTTT,CASSGRDTEAFF
14,TRBV10-3,TRBD1,-,TRBJ2-7,TGTGCCACCGCATCCGACAGGGGGCACTACGAGCAGTACTTC,CATASDRGHYEQYF
16,TRBV5-6,TRBD1,-,TRBJ2-1,TGTGCCAGCAGCCCCAACACGGGACAGGGGTACAATGAGCAGTTCTTC,CASSPNTGQGYNEQFF
15,TRBV29-1,-,-,TRBJ1-1,TGCAGCGTTGGGGGTAGAGGACCCTTGAACACTGAAGCTTTCTTT,CSVGGRGPLNTEAFF
15,TRBV9,TRBD2,-,TRBJ2-3,TGTGCCAGCAGCCACCAGCGGGAGGGCACAGATACGCAGTATTTT,CASSHQREGTDTQYF
15,TRBV10-3,-,-,TRBJ2-5,TGTGCCATCAGTGAGTCGAGCGGGACACAAGAGACCCAGTACTTC,CAISESSGTQETQYF
14,TRBV30,TRBD1,-,TRBJ1-3,TGTGCCTGGAGCCGGACAGGGGGCCTGAACACCATATATTTT,CAWSRTGGLNTIYF
14,TRBV13,TRBD2,-,TRBJ2-7,TGTGCCAGCAGCTTGGCTAGCGGGACCTACGAGCAGTACTTC,CASSLASGTYEQYF
11,TRBV3-1/TRBV3-2,-,few,TRBJ1-1,TGTGCCAGCACCACCGGGACGGAAGCTTTCTTT,CASTTGTEAFF
14,TRBV28,-,-,TRBJ2-1,TGTGCCAGCAGATCTTCTAAGGGGGGCAATGAGCAGTTCTTC,CASRSSKGGNEQFF
15,TRBV4-2,-,-,TRBJ1-2,TGTGCCAGCAGCCCAAGACAGGCCCGGGACTATGGCTACACCTTC,CASSPRQARDYGYTF
15,TRBV3-1/TRBV3-2,-,-,TRBJ2-7,TGTGCCAGCAGCCCCCAGGGGCCGACCAGCTACGAGCAGTACTTC,CASSPQGPTSYEQYF